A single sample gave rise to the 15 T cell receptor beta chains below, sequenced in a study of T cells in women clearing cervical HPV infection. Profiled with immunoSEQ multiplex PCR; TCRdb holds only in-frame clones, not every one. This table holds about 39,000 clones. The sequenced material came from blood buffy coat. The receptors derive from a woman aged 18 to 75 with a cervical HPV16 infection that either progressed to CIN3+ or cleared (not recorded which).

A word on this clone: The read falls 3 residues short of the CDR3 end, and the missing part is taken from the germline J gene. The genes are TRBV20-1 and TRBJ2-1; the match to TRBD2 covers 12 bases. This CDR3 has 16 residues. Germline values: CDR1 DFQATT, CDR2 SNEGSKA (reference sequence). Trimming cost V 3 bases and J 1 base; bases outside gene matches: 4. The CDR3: CSARTSGSHSYNEQFF. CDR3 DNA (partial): TGCAGTGCTAGGACTAGCGGGAGCCATTCCTACAATGAG.

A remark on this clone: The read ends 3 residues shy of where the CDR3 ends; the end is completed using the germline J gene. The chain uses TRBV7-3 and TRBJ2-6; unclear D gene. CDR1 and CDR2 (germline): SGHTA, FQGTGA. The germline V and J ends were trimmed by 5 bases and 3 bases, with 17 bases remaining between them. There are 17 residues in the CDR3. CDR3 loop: CASSPRSLGDGANVLTF. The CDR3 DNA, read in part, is TGTGCCAGCAGCCCCCGTAGTTTGGGCGATGGGGCCAACGTC.

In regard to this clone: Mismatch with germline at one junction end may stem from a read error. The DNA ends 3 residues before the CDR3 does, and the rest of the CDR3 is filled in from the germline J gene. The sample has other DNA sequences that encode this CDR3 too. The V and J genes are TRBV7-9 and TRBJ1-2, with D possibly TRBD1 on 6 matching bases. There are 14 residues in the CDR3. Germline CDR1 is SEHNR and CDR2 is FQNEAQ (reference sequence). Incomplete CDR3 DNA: TGTGCCAGCAGCTTAATTGGGGGGGGCAATGGG. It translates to CASSLIGGGNG. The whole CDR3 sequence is CASSLIGGGNGYTF.

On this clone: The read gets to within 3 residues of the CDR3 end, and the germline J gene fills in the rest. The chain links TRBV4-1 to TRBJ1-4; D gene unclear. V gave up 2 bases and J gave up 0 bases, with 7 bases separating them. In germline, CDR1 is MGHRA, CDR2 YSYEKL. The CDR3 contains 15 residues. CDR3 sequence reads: CASSQFRATNEKLFF. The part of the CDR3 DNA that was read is TGCGCCAGCAGCCAATTCCGTGCAACTAATGAAAAA.

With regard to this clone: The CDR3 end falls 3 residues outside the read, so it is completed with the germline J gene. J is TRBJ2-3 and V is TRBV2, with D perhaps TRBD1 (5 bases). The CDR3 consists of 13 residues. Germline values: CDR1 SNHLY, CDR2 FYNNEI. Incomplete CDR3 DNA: TGTGCCAGCAAGGACAACCCGGCGGAGACG. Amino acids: CASKDNPAET. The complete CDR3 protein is CASKDNPAETQYF.

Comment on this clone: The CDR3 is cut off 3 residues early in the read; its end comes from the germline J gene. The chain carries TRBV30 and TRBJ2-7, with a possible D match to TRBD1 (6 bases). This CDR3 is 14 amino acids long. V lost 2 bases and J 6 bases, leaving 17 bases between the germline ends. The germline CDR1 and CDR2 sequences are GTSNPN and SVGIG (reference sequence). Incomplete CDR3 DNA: TGTGCCTGGAGTAAAAACCAGGGGACCACCGAG. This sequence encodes CAWSKNQGTTE. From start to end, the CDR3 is CAWSKNQGTTEQYF. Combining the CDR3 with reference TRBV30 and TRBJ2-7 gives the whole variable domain SQTIHQWPATLVQPVGSPLSLECTVEGTSNPNLYWYRQAAGRGLQLLFYSVGIGQISSEVPQNLSASRPQDRQFILSSKKLLLSDSGFYLCAWSKNQGTTEQYFGPGTRLTVT.

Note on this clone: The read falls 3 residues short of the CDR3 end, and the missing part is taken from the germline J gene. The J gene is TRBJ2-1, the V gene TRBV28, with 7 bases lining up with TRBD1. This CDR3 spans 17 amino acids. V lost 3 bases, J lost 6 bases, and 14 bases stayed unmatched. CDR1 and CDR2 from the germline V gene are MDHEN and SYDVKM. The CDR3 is CASSLVTGTASINEQFF. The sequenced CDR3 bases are TGTGCCAGCAGTTTGGTTACCGGGACAGCGTCCATCAATGAG.

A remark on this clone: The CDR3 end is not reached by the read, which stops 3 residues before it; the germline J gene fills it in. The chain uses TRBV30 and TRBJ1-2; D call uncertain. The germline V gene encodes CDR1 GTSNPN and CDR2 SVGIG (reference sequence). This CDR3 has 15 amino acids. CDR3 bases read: TGTGCCTGGAGTGTGACTAGCGGGAGCGCCTACGAC. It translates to CAWSVTSGSAYD. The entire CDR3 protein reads CAWSVTSGSAYDYTF.

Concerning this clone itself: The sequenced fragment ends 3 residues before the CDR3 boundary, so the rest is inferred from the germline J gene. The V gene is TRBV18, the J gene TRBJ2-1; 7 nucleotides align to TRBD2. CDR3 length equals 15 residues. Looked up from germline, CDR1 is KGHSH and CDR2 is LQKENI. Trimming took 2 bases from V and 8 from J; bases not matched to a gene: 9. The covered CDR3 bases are TGTGCCAGCTCACCAAGGGCGGGAGTATATCATGAG. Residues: CASSPRAGVYHE. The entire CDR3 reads CASSPRAGVYHEQFF.

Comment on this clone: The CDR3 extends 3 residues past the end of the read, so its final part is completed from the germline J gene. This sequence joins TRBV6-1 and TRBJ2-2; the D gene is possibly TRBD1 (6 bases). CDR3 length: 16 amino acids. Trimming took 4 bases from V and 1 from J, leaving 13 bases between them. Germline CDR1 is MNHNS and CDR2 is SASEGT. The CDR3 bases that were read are TGTGCCAGCAGTGGCAAACCGGGACAGAACACCGGGGAG. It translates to CASSGKPGQNTGE. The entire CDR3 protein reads CASSGKPGQNTGELFF.

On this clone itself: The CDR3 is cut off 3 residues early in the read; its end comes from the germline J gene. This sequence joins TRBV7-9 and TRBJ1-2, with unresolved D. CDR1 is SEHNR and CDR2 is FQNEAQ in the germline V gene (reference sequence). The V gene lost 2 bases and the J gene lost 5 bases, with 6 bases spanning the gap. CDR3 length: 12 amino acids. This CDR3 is CASSLSGYGYTF. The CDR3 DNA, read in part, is TGTGCCAGCAGCTTATCAGGATATGGC.

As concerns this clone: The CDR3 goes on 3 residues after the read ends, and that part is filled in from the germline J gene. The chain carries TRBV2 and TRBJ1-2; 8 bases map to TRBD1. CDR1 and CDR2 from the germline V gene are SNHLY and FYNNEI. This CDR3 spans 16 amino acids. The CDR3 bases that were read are TGTGCCAGCAAGGAGGCAGGGGGCTTGGTCAAAAACATC. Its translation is CASKEAGGLVKNI. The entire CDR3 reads CASKEAGGLVKNIYTF.

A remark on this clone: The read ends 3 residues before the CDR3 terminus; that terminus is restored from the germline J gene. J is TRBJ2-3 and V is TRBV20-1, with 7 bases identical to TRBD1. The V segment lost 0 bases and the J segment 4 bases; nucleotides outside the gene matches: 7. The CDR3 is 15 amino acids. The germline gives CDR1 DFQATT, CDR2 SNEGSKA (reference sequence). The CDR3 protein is CSARDQDRVADTQYF. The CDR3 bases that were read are TGCAGTGCTAGAGATCAAGACAGGGTTGCAGATACG.

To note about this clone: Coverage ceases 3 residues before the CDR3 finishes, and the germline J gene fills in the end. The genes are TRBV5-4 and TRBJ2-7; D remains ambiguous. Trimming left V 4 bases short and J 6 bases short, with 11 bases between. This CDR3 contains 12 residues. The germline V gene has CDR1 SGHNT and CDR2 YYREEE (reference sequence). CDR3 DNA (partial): TGTGCCAGCAGCCCTACTTCGGGCGAG. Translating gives CASSPTSGE. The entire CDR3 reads CASSPTSGEQYF.

The sequenced CDR3 bases are TGTGCCAGCAGTTTCGGACAGACCTTCTACGCCCGAATCACTAACTATGGC. Translating gives CASSFGQTFYARITNYG. The entire CDR3 protein reads CASSFGQTFYARITNYGYTF. The genes are TRBV28 and TRBJ1-2; TRBD1 is a possible D gene (6 bases). The read halts 3 residues ahead of the CDR3 end, with the missing end drawn from the germline J gene. The CDR3 extends over 20 amino acids. Per germline, CDR1 MDHEN and CDR2 SYDVKM. Trimming pared 3 bases from V and 0 bases from J, leaving 26 bases between.